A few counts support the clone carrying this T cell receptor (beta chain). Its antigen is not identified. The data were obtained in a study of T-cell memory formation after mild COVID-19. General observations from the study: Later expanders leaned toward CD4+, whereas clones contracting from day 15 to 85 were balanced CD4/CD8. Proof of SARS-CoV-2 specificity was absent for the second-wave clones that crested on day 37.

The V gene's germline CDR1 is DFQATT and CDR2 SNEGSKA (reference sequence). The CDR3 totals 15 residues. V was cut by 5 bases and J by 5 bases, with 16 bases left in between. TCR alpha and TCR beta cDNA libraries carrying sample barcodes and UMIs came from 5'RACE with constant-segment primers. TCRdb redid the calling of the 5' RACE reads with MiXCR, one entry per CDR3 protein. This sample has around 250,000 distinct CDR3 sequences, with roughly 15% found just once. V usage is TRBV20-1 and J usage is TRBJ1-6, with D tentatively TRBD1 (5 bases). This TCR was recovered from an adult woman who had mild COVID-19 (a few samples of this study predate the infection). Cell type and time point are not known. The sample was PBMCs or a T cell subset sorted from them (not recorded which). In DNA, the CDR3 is TGCAGTGCTGCGGCCGAGGGGCGGAATAATTCACCCCTCCACTTT. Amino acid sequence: CSAAAEGRNNSPLHF.